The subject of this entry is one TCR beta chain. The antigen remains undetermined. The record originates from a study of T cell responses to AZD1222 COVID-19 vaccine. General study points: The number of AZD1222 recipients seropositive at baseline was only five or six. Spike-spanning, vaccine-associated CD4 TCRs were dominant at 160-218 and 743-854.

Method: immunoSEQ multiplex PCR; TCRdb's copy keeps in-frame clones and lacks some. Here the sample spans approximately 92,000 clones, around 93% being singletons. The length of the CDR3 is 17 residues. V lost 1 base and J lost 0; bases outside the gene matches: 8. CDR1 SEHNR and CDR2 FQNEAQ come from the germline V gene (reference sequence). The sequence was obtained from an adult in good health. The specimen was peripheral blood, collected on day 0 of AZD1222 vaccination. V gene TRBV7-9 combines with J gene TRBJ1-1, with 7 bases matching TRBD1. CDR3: CASSLDKGQSMNTEAFF. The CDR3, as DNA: TGTGCCAGCAGCTTAGATAAGGGACAGAGCATGAACACTGAAGCTTTCTTT.